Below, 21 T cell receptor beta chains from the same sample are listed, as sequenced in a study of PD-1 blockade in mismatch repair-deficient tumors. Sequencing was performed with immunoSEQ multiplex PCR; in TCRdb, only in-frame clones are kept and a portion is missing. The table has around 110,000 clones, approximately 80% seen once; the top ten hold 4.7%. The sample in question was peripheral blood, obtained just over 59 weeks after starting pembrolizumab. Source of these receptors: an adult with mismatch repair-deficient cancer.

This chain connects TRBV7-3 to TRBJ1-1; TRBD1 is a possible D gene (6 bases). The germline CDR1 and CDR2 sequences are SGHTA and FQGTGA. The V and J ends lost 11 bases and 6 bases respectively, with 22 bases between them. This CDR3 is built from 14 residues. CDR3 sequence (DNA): TGTGCCTCTAGGTCAAGGCAGGGGTTACCTGAAGCTTTCTTT. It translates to CASRSRQGLPEAFF.

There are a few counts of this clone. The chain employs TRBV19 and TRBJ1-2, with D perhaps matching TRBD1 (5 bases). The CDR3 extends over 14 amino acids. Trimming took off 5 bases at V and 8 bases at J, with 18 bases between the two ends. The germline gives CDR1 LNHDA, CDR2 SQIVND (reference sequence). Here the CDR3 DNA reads TGTGCCAGTAGTCCCGGGACTTTCCCGATGGGCTACACCTTC. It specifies CASSPGTFPMGYTF.

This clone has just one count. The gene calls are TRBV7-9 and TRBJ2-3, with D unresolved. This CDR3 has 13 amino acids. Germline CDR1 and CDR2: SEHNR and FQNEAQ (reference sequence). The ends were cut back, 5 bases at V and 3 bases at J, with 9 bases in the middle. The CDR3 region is CASSPVETDTQYF. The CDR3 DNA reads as TGTGCCAGCAGCCCGGTCGAAACAGATACGCAGTATTTT.

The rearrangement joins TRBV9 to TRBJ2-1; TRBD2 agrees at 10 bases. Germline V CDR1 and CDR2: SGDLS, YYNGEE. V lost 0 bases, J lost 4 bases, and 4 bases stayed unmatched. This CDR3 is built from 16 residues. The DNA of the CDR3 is TGTGCCAGCAGCGTAGGAAGCGGGAGGGGTTACAATGAGCAGTTCTTC. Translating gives CASSVGSGRGYNEQFF.

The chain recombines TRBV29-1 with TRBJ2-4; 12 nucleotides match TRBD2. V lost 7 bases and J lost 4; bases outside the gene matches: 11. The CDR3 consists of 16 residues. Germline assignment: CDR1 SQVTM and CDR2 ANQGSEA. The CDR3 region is CSAGGTSGRSKNIQYF. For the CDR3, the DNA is TGCAGCGCTGGGGGGACTAGCGGGCGGTCTAAAAACATTCAGTACTTC.

In nucleotides, the CDR3 is TGTGCCAGCAGCGCCGGACATTACGCTGGAAACACCATATATTTT. This codes for CASSAGHYAGNTIYF. The chain combines TRBV25-1 with TRBJ1-3; D might be TRBD1 (5 bases). The ends were cut back, 6 bases at V and 2 bases at J, with 14 bases in the middle. The CDR3 runs to 15 residues. Germline V gene data show CDR1 as MGHDK and CDR2 as SYGVNS.

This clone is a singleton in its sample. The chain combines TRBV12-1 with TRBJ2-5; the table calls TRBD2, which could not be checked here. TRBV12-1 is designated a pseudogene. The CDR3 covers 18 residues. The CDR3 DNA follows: TGTGCCAGCAGCTTTGCGCACGTAGTAGCGGGAGGCCAAGAGACCCAGTACTTC. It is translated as CASSFAHVVAGGQETQYF.

CDR3: CASSLLGTGKTQYF. The CDR3 DNA is TGTGCCAGCAGCTTACTAGGAACGGGGAAGACCCAGTACTTC. J is TRBJ2-5 and V is TRBV7-2; TRBD2 might be the D (5 bases). V lost 2 bases, J lost 6 bases, and 13 bases lay in between. Germline V CDR1 and CDR2: SGHTA, FQGNSA. CDR3 length equals 14 residues.

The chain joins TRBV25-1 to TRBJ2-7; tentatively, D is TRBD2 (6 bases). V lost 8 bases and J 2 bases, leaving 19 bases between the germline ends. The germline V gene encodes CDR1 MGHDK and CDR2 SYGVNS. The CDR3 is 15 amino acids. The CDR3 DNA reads TGTGCCAGCCCTACCCCAAGCGGGCATACCTACGAGCAGTACTTC. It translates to CASPTPSGHTYEQYF.

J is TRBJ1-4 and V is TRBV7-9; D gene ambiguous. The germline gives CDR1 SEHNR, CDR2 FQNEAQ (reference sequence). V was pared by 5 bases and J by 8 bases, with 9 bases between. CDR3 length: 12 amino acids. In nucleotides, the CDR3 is TGTGCCAGCAGCGGGAGTGGGGAAAAACTGTTTTTT. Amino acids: CASSGSGEKLFF.

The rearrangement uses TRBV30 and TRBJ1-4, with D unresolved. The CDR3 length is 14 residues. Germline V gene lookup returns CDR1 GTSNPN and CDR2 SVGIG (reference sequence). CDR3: CARGEHTTNEKLFF. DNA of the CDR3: TGTGCGCGGGGAGAGCATACAACTAATGAAAAACTGTTTTTT.

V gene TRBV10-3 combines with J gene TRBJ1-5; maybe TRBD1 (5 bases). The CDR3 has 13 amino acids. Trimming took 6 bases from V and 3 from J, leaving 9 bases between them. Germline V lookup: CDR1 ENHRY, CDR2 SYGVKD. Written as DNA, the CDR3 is TGTGCCATCAGCCCAGGGTCCAATCAGCCCCAGCATTTT. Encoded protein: CAISPGSNQPQHF.

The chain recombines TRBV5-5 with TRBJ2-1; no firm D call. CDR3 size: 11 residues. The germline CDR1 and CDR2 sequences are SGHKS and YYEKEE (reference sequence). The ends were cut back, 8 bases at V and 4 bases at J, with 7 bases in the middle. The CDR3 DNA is TGTGCCAGTTTCGGATACAATGAGCAGTTCTTC. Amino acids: CASFGYNEQFF.

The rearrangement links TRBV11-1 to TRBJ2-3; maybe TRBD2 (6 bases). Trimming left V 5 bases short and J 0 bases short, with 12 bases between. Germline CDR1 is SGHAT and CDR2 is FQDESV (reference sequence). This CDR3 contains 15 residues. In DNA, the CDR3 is TGTGCCAGCAGCCTAAGCGGGTCTAGCACAGATACGCAGTATTTT. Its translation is CASSLSGSSTDTQYF.

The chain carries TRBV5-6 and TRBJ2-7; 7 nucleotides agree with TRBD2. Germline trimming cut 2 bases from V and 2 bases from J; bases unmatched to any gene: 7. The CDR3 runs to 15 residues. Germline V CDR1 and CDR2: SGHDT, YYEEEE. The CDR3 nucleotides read TGTGCCAGCAGCTTAGCGGGGCAAGCTACCTACGAGCAGTACTTC. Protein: CASSLAGQATYEQYF.

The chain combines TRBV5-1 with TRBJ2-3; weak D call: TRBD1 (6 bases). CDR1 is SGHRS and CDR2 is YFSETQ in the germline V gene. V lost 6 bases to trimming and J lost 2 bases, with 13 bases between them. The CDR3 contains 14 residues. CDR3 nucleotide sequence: TGCGCCAGCAAGACAGGATACTTCACAGATACGCAGTATTTT. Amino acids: CASKTGYFTDTQYF.

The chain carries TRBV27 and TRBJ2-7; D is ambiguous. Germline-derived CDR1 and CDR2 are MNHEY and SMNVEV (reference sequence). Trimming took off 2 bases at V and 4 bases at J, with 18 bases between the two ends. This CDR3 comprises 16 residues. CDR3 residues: CASSLGPLKFTYEQYF. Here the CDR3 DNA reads TGTGCCAGCAGTTTAGGCCCTCTCAAGTTTACTTACGAGCAGTACTTC.

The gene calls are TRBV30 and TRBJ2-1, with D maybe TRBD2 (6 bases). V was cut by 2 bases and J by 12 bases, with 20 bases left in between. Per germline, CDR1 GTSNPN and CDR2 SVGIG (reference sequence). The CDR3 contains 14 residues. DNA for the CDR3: TGTGCCTGGAGTCCTGGGGGGAGTCCTCAGGGGCAGTTCTTC. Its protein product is CAWSPGGSPQGQFF.

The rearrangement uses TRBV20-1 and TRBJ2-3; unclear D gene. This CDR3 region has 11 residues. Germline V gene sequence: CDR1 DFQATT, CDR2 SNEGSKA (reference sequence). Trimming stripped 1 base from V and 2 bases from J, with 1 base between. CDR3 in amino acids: CSARVTDTQYF. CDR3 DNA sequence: TGCAGTGCTAGAGTCACAGATACGCAGTATTTT.

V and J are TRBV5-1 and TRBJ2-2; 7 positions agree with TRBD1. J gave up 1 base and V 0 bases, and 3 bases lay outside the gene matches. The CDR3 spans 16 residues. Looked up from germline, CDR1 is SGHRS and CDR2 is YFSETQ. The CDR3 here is CASSLVTGLNTGELFF. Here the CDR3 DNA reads TGCGCCAGCAGCTTGGTGACAGGGTTGAACACCGGGGAGCTGTTTTTT.

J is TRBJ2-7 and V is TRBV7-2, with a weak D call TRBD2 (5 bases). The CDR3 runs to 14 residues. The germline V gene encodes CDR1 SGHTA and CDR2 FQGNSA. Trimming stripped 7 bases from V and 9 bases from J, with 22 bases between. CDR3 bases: TGTGCCAGCACCCCAATGCGGGCCATCACGGTGCAGTACTTC. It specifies CASTPMRAITVQYF. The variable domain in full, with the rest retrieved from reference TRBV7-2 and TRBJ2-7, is GAGVSQSPSNKVTEKGKDVELRCDPISGHTALYWYRQSLGQGLEFLIYFQGNSAPDKSGLPSDRFSAERTGGSVSTLTIQRTQQEDSAVYLCASTPMRAITVQYFGPGTRLTVT.